The clone carrying this T cell receptor (beta chain) was detected a few times. What it binds is unknown. The CDR3 has 14 residues. Looked up from germline, CDR1 is SEHNR and CDR2 is FQNEAQ (reference sequence). Trimming took off 2 bases at V and 1 base at J, with 8 bases between the two ends. Attached unique molecular identifiers marked individual cDNA molecules. TCRdb analysed the 5' RACE reads with MiXCR anew, one entry per CDR3 protein. The sample records about 60,000 distinct CDR3 sequences, over 10% being singletons. The entry originates in a study of early T cells in non-severe SARS-CoV-2 infection. Across the whole study: Sequencing input comprised bulk RNA from unsorted whole blood; chain pairing was not available.

Regarding the study as a whole: The matching step, a VDJdb search, favored anti-spike CD8 responses and missed private and CD4 specificities.

This receptor was obtained from an adult who was a healthcare worker with PCR-confirmed SARS-CoV-2 infection or an uninfected control (not recorded which). The rearrangement uses TRBV7-9 and TRBJ1-1, with D unclear. Sequenced material: whole blood. The CDR3 region has the DNA TGTGCCAGCAGCTTATCATCTGGGAACACTGAAGCTTTCTTT. Its protein product is CASSLSSGNTEAFF.